This T cell receptor beta chain was sequenced during a study of T cell responses to AZD1222 COVID-19 vaccine. Both about-4-week and about-12-week second-dose recipients were combined. Study-wide points: The repertoires were collected only after the peak T cell response. Among spike-specific TCRs, nearly half reportedly target unmutated variant regions.

In regard to this clone: Antigen: not known.

CDR1 is LNHDA, CDR2 SQIVND, per germline (reference sequence). The CDR3 contains 15 residues. Germline trimming cut 3 bases from V and 5 bases from J; bases unmatched to any gene: 5. Libraries were prepared by immunoSEQ multiplex PCR; TCRdb keeps only in-frame clonotypes and omits some of them. The table includes some 58,000 clones, 70% to 80% detected once. The receptor comes from an adult who received the AZD1222 COVID-19 vaccine. The starting material was peripheral blood, obtained 28 days after the second AZD1222 dose. The chain carries TRBV19 and TRBJ1-2; TRBD1 matches at 11 bases. As DNA, the CDR3 is TGTGCCAGTAGTATCTTACGGGACAGGGGGTATGGCTACACCTTC. This sequence encodes CASSILRDRGYGYTF.